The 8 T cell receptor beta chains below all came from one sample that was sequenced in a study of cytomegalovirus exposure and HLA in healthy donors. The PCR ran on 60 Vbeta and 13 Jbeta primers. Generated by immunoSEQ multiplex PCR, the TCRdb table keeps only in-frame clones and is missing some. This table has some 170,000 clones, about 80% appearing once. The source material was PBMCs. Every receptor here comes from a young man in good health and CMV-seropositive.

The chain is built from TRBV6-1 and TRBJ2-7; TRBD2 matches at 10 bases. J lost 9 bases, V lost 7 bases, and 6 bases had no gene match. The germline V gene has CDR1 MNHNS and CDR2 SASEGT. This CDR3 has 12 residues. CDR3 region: CASTTSGAGQYF. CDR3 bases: TGTGCCAGCACTACTAGCGGGGCGGGGCAGTACTTC.

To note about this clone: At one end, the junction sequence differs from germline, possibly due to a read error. The CDR3 coding sequence is TGTGCCAGCAGCTTCCGTCCCGGGACTAGCGGGGGCCCCACATATACGCAGTATTTT. It encodes CASSFRPGTSGGPTYTQYF. The chain combines TRBV11-2 with TRBJ2-3, with 14 bases lining up with TRBD2. This CDR3 region has 19 residues. Germline values: CDR1 SGHAT, CDR2 FQNNGV.

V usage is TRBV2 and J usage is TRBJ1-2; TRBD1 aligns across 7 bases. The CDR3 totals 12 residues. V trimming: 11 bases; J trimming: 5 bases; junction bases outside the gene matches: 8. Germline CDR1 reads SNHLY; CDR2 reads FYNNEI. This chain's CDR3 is CALDRVIYGYTF. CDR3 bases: TGTGCCCTCGACAGGGTGATTTATGGCTACACCTTC.

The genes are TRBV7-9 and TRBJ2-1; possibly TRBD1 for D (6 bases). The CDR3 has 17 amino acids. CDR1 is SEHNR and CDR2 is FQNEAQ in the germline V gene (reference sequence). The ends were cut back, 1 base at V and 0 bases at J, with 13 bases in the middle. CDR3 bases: TGTGCCAGCAGCTTAGATCCGGCAGGGGTCTCCTACAATGAGCAGTTCTTC. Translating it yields CASSLDPAGVSYNEQFF.

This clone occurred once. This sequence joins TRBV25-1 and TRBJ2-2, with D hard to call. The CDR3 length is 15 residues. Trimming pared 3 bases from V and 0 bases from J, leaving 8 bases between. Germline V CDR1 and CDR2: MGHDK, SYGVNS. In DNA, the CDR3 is TGTGCCAGCAGTGACGTTTTGTCGAACACCGGGGAGCTGTTTTTT. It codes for CASSDVLSNTGELFF. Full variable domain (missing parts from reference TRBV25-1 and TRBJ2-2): EADIYQTPRYLVIGTGKKITLECSQTMGHDKMYWYQQDPGMELHLIHYSYGVNSTEKGDLSSESTVSRIRTEHFPLTLESARPSHTSQYLCASSDVLSNTGELFFGEGSRLTVL.

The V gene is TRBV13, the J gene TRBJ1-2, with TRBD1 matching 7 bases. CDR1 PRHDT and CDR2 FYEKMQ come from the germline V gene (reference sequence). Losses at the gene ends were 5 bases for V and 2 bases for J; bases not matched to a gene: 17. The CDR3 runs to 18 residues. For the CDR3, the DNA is TGTGCCAGCAGCCCCTCCGTGGACAGGTTTAGGGGGAACTATGGCTACACCTTC. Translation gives CASSPSVDRFRGNYGYTF.

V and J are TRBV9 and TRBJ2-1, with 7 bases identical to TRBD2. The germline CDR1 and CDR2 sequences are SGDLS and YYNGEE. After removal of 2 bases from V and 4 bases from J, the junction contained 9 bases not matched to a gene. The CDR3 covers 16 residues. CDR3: CASSVRGLGAYNEQFF. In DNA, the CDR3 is TGTGCCAGCAGCGTCCGTGGACTAGGGGCATACAATGAGCAGTTCTTC.

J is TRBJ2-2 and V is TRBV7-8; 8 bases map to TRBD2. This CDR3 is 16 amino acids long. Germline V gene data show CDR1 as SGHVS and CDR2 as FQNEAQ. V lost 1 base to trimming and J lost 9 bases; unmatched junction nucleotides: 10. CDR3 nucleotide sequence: TGTGCCAGCAGCTTAGACGCGGGCGGGGGGAGAAGGGAGCTGTTTTTT. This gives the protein CASSLDAGGGRRELFF.